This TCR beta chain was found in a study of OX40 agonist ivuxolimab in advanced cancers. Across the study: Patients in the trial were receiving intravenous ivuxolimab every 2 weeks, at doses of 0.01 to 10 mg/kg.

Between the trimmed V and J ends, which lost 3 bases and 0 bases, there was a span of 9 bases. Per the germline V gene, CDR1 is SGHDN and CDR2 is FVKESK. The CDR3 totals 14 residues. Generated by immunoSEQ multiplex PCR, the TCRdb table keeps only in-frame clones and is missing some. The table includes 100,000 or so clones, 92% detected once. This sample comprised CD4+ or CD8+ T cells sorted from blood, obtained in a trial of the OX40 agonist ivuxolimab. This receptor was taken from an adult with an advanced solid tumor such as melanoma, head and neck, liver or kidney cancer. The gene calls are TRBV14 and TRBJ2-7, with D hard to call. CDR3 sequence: CASSQTVSSYEQYF. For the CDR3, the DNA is TGTGCCAGCAGCCAGACGGTGAGCTCCTACGAGCAGTACTTC.